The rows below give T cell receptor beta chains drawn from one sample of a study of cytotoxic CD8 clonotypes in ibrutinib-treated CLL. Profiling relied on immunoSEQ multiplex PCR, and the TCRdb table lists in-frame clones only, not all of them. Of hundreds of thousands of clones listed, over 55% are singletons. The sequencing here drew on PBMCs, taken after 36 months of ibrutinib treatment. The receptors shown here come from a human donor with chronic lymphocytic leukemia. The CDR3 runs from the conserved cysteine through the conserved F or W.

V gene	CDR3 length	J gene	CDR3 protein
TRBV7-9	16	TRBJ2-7	CASSSGTGLSSYEQYF
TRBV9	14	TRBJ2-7	CASSARDRPYEQYF
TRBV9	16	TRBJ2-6	CASSGTGPSGANVLTF
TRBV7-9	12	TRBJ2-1	CASSSDSNEQFF
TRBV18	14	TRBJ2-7	CASSPDSSGHEQYF
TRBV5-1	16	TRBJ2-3	CASSSGLAGNTDTQYF
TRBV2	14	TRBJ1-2	CASRDDRLVYGYTF
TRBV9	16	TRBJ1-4	CASSVESGAIHEKLFF
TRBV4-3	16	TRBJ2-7	CASSQQDRAGSYEQYF
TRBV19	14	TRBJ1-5	CASSIKSGPQPQHF
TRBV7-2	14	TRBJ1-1	CASSFGQQNTEAFF
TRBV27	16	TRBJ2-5	CASSLLGGVGQETQYF
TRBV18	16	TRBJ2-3	CASSSTSGGGTDTQYF
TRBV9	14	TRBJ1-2	CASSGGQANYGYTF
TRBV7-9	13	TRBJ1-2	CASSLPGDYGYTF
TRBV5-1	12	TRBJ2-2	CASKGKAGELFF
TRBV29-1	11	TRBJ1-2	CSDQEGYGYTF
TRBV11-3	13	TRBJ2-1	CASSLGLGNEQFF
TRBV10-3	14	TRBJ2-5	CAISPGSGGETQYF
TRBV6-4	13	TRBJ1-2	CASSERTGDGYTF
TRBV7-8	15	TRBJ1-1	CASSLYQGLNTEAFF
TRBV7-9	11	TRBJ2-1	CASSPSNEQFF
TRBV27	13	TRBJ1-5	CASSNFRGTPQHF
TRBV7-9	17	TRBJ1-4	CASSLVSRARVAEKLFF
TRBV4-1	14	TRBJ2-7	CASRKTAGVHEQYF
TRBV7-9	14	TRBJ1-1	CASSPTGGETEAFF
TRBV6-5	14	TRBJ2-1	CASSYAPGLGYQFF
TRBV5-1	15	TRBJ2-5	CASGVLEGAAETQYF
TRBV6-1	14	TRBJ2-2	CASSPGLAGTELFF
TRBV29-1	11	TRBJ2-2	CSVDGAGELLF
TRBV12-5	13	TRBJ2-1	CASGVAAYNEQFF
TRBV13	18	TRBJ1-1	CASRPPGALTNLNTEAFF
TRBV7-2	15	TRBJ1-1	CASSPVGGLWAEAFF
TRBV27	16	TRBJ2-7	CASSFTQAGVPYEQYF
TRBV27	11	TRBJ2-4	CASTRGNIQYF
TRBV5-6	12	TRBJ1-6	CASSLQRSGLHF
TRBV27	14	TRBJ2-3	CARSTDSSTDTQYF
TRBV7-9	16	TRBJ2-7	CASSFPGQGADYEQYF
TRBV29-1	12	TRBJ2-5	CSVEGLLSGQYF
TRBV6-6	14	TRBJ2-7	CASSYRPFSYEQYF
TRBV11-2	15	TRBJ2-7	CASSLVLGRHYEQYF
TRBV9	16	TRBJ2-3	CASSVGDHSSTDTQYF
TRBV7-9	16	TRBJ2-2	CASSLDRQGFTGELFF
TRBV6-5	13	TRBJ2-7	CATREQGSYEQYF
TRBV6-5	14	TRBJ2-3	CASSNGLGADTQYF